This T cell receptor (beta chain) was observed in a study of T cell responses to AZD1222 COVID-19 vaccine (dated by TCRdb to 2020 to 2023). Some background on the complete study: AZD1222 recipients with second doses at about 4 weeks or about 12 weeks were pooled, because spike-specific TCR depth and breadth did not differ between schedules. Trial participants were enrolled into age subgroups of 18-55, 56-69 and 70-plus years, which contained around 140, 26 and 57 TCR-sequenced participants, respectively. TCR sequencing covered fewer than 250 trial participants: 207 given two doses of AZD1222 and around 26 given two doses of MenACWY control vaccine.

Cut back by 2 bases and 6 bases, the V and J ends lie 8 bases apart. Looking up the germline V gene yields CDR1 SGHNT and CDR2 YENEEA. The CDR3, from cysteine to phenylalanine, totals 13 residues. Of the read, only the CDR3 DNA is kept; its 39 bases are in frame from base 1. The CDR3 regions of human TCRbeta chains were analyzed by immunosequencing. The original methods were these. TCRs in the repertoires were matched against a reference library of SARS-CoV-2-specific TCRs that had been generated with the MIRA antigen-specificity platform. Breadth was defined as the fraction of unique TCRs that were SARS-CoV-2-associated, and depth was defined as the fraction of total T cells that were SARS-CoV-2-associated. Each spike-specific TCR was assigned to its reactive spike region and to a CD4 or CD8 class using the MIRA data. Log10-transformed breadth and depth values were compared by one-way ANOVA with Sidak's multiple comparisons tests. TCRdb holds this immuneACCESS table with in-frame rearrangements only. Some clones are missing; in checked studies, unresolved V genes explain under half, and the rest has no known cause. D and trimming were read from the DNA, whereas the V and J calls and clone size are those reported in that table. The sample table contains 150,000 to 160,000 clones; only one count was recorded for around 90% of them. 18% of the sample comes from the top ten.

The time point label for this specimen denotes: baseline before first vaccination. Vaccinee samples were obtained from the UK trials COV001 and COV002, which included a single-blind randomized controlled phase 2/3 trial of AZD1222 (ChAdOx1 nCoV-19) in healthy adults. For TCRbeta chain sequencing, PBMC samples were collected from trial participants at day 0 and at day 28 after the second dose. Overall study outcomes, separate from this receptor: Nearly half of unique spike-specific TCRs reportedly recognized epitopes outside regions mutated in the B.1.351 and B.1.1.7 variants. Spike-specific TCR breadth and depth rose significantly after two AZD1222 doses compared with day 0 and with MenACWY recipients. No day 14 peak-response samples were available, so repertoires were characterized only after the peak T cell response. The 56-69-year group was small, and its depth increase did not reach significance, likely because of low power. The whole spike protein was spanned by vaccine-associated CD4 TCRs, and dominant responses were seen in regions 160-218 and 743-854. Conclusions about previously exposed vaccinees are limited because only 6 or 7 AZD1222 recipients were SARS-CoV-2 seropositive at baseline. Participants were mostly white British, with more females than males. The authors suggested clonal diversity may have been underestimated.

Worth noting for this clone: What this receptor recognizes is not known. There are no base qualities to consult, and no much larger clone falls within one base.

The TCR was taken from an adult in good health. Material: peripheral blood, obtained on day 0 of AZD1222 vaccination. The sequence joins TRBV11-3 to TRBJ2-1, with no confidently assigned D gene. The DNA sequence is given as TGTGCCAGCAGCTTATTGGTGAGCAATGAGCAGTTCTTC. Its protein product is CASSLLVSNEQFF.